The text below deals with one TCR beta chain. What it recognizes is unknown. Time point indicated: cycle 4 day 1 (C4D1), after 5 to 7 weeks of nivolumab. The patients all showed relapse after autologous stem cell transplantation, while their brentuximab vedotin exposure varied. Method: immunoSEQ multiplex PCR; TCRdb's copy keeps in-frame clones and lacks some. This table holds about 93,000 clones, more than 70% found once. Trimming cost V 1 base and J 0 bases, with 7 bases left between them. This CDR3 contains 14 residues. CDR1 SGHKS and CDR2 YYEKEE come from the germline V gene (reference sequence). The sample comes from a study of PD-1 blockade in classical Hodgkin lymphoma. Study-level background: Patients received nivolumab 3 mg/kg intravenously every 2 weeks.

Findings and limits, study-wide: Compared with baseline, CD4+ but not CD8+ TCR diversity had risen significantly by C4D1.

The TCR originated in a human donor with classical Hodgkin lymphoma. The sample here was peripheral blood mononuclear cells (PBMCs), taken before the fourth cycle of nivolumab. This rearrangement joins TRBV5-5 to TRBJ1-1, with a possible D match to TRBD1 (5 bases). CDR3 residues: CASSLMGVNTEAFF. In DNA form, the CDR3 reads TGTGCCAGCAGCTTGATGGGGGTGAACACTGAAGCTTTCTTT.